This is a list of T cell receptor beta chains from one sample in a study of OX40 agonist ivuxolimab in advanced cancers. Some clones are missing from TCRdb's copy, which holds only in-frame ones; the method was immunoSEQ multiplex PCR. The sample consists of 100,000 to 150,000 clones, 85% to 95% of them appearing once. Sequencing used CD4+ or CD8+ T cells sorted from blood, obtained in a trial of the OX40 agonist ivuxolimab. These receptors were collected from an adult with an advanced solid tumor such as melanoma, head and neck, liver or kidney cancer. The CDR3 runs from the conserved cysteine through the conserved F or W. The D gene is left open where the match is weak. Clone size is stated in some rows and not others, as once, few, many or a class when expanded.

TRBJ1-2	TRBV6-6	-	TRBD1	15	CASSSKGQGLGGYTF	TGTGCCAGCAGTTCCAAGGGACAGGGGTTGGGAGGCTACACCTTC
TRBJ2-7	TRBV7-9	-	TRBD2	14	CATSSREDSYEQYF	TGTGCCACCTCCTCGCGGGAGGACTCCTACGAGCAGTACTTC
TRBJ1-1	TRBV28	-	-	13	CASSYILNAEAFF	TGTGCCAGCAGTTATATACTGAACGCTGAAGCTTTCTTT
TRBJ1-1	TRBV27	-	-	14	CASSLLGGGTEAFF	TGTGCCAGCAGTTTACTCGGGGGTGGCACTGAAGCTTTCTTT
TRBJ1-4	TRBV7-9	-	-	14	CASSFRGNGEKLFF	TGTGCCAGCAGCTTCAGGGGCAACGGTGAAAAACTGTTTTTT
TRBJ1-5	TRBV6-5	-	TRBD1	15	CASRTTGGRHQPQHF	TGTGCCAGCAGAACTACAGGGGGCCGGCATCAGCCCCAGCATTTT
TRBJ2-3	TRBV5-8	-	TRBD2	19	CASSSTGLAGMPSTDTQYF	TGTGCCAGCAGCTCTACCGGACTAGCGGGAATGCCTAGCACAGATACGCAGTATTTT
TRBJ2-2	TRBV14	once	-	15	CASSQGSPNTGELFF	TGTGCCAGCAGCCAAGGATCCCCGAACACCGGGGAGCTGTTTTTT
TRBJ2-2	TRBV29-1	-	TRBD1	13	CSARTGPTGELFF	TGCAGCGCGAGGACAGGACCCACCGGGGAGCTGTTTTTT
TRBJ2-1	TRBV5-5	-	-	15	CASSLAVSLSNEQFF	TGTGCCAGCAGCTTGGCCGTATCGCTTTCGAATGAGCAGTTCTTC
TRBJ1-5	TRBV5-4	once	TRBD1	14	CASSPGQGNQPQHF	TGTGCCAGCAGCCCTGGACAGGGAAATCAGCCCCAGCATTTT
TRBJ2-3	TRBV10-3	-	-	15	CATWRGQGGTDTQYF	TGTGCCACATGGCGGGGGCAGGGAGGGACAGATACGCAGTATTTT
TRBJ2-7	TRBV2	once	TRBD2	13	CASTPRTSREQYF	TGTGCCAGCACTCCCCGGACTAGCCGCGAGCAGTACTTC
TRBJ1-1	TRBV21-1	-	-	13	CASSPPGGEEAFF	TGTGCCAGCAGCCCCCCCGGAGGCGAGGAAGCTTTCTTT
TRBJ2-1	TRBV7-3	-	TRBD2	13	CASSFAGGNEQFF	TGTGCCAGCAGTTTCGCGGGAGGGAATGAGCAGTTCTTC
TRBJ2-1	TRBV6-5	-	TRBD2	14	CASTTAGGYNEQFF	TGTGCCAGCACAACGGCGGGAGGGTACAATGAGCAGTTCTTC
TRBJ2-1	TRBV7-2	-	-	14	CASSLFRVGNEQFF	TGTGCCAGCAGCCTTTTCCGAGTCGGCAATGAGCAGTTCTTC
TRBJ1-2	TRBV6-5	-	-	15	CASILRAGSSYGYTF	TGTGCCAGCATTTTACGGGCAGGGTCGAGTTATGGCTACACCTTC
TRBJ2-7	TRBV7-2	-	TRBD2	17	CASSLVARTSGSYEQYF	TGTGCCAGCAGCTTAGTTGCTAGGACTAGCGGGAGCTACGAGCAGTACTTC
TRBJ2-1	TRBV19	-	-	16	CASSIDQGAGDNEQFF	TGTGCCAGTAGTATCGACCAGGGGGCGGGAGACAATGAGCAGTTCTTC